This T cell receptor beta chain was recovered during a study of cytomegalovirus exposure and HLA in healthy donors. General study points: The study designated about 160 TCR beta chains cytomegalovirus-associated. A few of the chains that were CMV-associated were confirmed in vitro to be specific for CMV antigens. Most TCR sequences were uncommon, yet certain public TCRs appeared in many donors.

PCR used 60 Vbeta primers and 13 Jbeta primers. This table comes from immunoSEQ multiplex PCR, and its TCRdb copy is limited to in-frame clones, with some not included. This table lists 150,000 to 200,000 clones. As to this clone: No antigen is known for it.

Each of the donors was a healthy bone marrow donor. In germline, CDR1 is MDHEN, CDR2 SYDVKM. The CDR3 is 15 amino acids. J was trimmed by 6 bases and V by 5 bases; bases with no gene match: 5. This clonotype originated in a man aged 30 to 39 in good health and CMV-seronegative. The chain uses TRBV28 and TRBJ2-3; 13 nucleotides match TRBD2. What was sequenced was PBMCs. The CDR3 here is CASSAGTSGTDTQYF. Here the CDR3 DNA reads TGTGCCAGCAGTGCCGGGACTAGCGGGACCGATACGCAGTATTTT.